Below, 12 T cell receptor beta chains from the same sample are listed, as sequenced in a study of glioma-infiltrating T cells after dendritic cell vaccination. TCRdb's table, derived via immunoSEQ multiplex PCR, lists solely in-frame clones and lacks some. The repertoire holds roughly 83,000 clones, with approximately 90% as singletons. Sequences were derived from blood, sampled before dendritic cell vaccination. The source is a human donor with glioblastoma.

This chain uses TRBV21-1 with TRBJ2-3; the table's D call, TRBD2, was not checked against the DNA. TRBV21-1 is given as a pseudogene. This CDR3 is 16 amino acids long. In nucleotides, the CDR3 is TGTGCCAGCAGCAGACGACTAGCGAGAAGCACAGATACGCAGTATTTT. Protein product: CASSRRLARSTDTQYF.

A few counts support this clone. The chain employs TRBV28 and TRBJ1-4; D is ambiguous. The CDR3 extends over 14 amino acids. V lost 10 bases, J lost 4 bases, and 16 bases lay in between. Germline loops: CDR1 MDHEN, CDR2 SYDVKM. CDR3 sequence reads: CATLPPRGNEKLFF. CDR3 DNA sequence: TGTGCCACCCTACCACCTCGGGGTAATGAAAAACTGTTTTTT.

The chain links TRBV20-1 to TRBJ1-1, with D tentatively TRBD1 (6 bases). CDR3 length: 11 amino acids. V lost 5 bases and J lost 8, with 12 bases in between. Per germline, CDR1 DFQATT and CDR2 SNEGSKA (reference sequence). The CDR3 spells CSAPTGREAFF. DNA of the CDR3: TGCAGTGCTCCCACAGGGAGAGAAGCTTTCTTT.

The chain employs TRBV6-5 and TRBJ1-2; TRBD1 is a possible D gene (6 bases). Trimming removed 7 bases from V and 4 bases from J, with 13 bases in between. The CDR3 contains 13 residues. CDR1 and CDR2 (germline): MNHEY, SVGAGI. The CDR3 spells CASTGGQFYGYTF. The CDR3 nucleotides read TGTGCCAGCACCGGAGGACAGTTCTATGGCTACACCTTC.

There are a few counts of this clone. The gene calls are TRBV6-5 and TRBJ2-1; no definite D call. The CDR3 loop spans 15 amino acids. The V gene's germline CDR1 is MNHEY and CDR2 SVGAGI. Trimming removed 5 bases from V and 9 bases from J, with 20 bases in between. CDR3 in DNA: TGTGCCAGCAGTCCAGCTACTACCTCCTATAGTGAGCAGTTCTTC. Protein product: CASSPATTSYSEQFF.

The chain links TRBV5-6 to TRBJ1-2; D gene unclear. From germline, CDR1 is SGHDT and CDR2 YYEEEE. There are 13 residues in the CDR3. V was cut by 0 bases and J by 8 bases, with 11 bases left in between. As DNA, the CDR3 is TGTGCCAGCAGCTTGGCCTCCACTAGCGGCTACACCTTC. As protein: CASSLASTSGYTF. The full variable domain, with the rest looked up from reference TRBV5-6 and TRBJ1-2, is DAGVTQSPTHLIKTRGQQVTLRCSPKSGHDTVSWYQQALGQGPQFIFQYYEEEERQRGNFPDRFSGHQFPNYSSELNVNALLLGDSALYLCASSLASTSGYTFGSGTRLTVV.

The rearrangement links TRBV5-4 to TRBJ1-4, with 9 bases identical to TRBD1. The length of the CDR3 is 12 residues. Germline trimming cut 8 bases from V and 6 bases from J; bases unmatched to any gene: 2. CDR1 and CDR2 from the germline V gene are SGHNT and YYREEE (reference sequence). The CDR3 DNA reads as TGTGCCAGTACAGGGGGCGATGAAAAACTGTTTTTT. Its protein is CASTGGDEKLFF.

The CDR3 DNA is TGCGCCAGCAGCCCTCGTCCCTCTAGAGGGAGTACAGGGGATACGCAGTATTTT. Translated, it gives CASSPRPSRGSTGDTQYF. This chain links TRBV5-1 with TRBJ2-3; D is perhaps TRBD1 (6 bases). CDR1 and CDR2 (germline): SGHRS, YFSETQ. Trimming shortened V by 4 bases and J by 6 bases, and 27 bases separated the two germline ends. This CDR3 region has 18 residues.

This sequence joins TRBV7-8 and TRBJ2-5; D not resolved. CDR1 is SGHVS, CDR2 FQNEAQ, per germline. V was clipped by 4 bases and J by 2 bases, with 11 bases between them. The CDR3 contains 14 residues. The CDR3, as DNA: TGTGCCAGCAGCTACTTAAGCTCTCAAGAGACCCAGTACTTC. The encoded protein is CASSYLSSQETQYF.

V usage is TRBV4-1 and J usage is TRBJ1-3, with TRBD1 as a possible D gene (6 bases). Trimming cost V 4 bases and J 0 bases, with 10 bases left between them. The CDR3 runs to 15 residues. Germline V gives CDR1 MGHRA, CDR2 YSYEKL. The CDR3 sequence: CASSLLTGSGNTIYF. DNA for the CDR3: TGCGCCAGCAGCCTACTGACAGGCTCTGGAAACACCATATATTTT.

The rearrangement joins TRBV5-4 to TRBJ2-7; 9 bases agree with TRBD2. Germline values: CDR1 SGHNT, CDR2 YYREEE (reference sequence). There are 15 residues in the CDR3. The ends lost 0 bases at V and 4 bases at J; junction bases unmatched: 5. CDR3 loop: CASSLGAGGPYEQYF. The CDR3 region has the DNA TGTGCCAGCAGCTTGGGGGCGGGAGGGCCGTACGAGCAGTACTTC.

The V call is TRBV11-2, the J call TRBJ1-1; D gene ambiguous. Germline CDR1 is SGHAT and CDR2 is FQNNGV. CDR3 length equals 13 residues. The V and J ends lost 0 bases and 11 bases respectively, with 13 bases between them. In DNA, the CDR3 is TGTGCCAGCAGCTTAGATTTGAAGGGAGATGCTTTCTTT. This encodes CASSLDLKGDAFF.